Listed below are T cell receptor beta chains from one sample, sequenced in a study of identical twins. TCRdb re-derived calls from the 5' RACE reads in MiXCR, one entry per CDR3 protein. The sample records 520,000 or so distinct CDR3 sequences, approximately 22% being singletons. This sample was also put to use in a study of T cells expressing NK-cell markers.

Material: CD4+ T cells sorted from blood. Receptors originate from a woman aged 18-30 years in good health. Each CDR3 is given without its conserved first and last residue. The D gene is left open where the match is weak.

>11|.|TRBV3-1
ASSQEVTGELF
>12|.|TRBV12-3/TRBV12-4
ASSPHTGNTEAF
>9|.|TRBV29-1
SAETASEQY
>13|.|TRBV7-9
ASSLVPGKQDEQY
>11|.|TRBV12-3/TRBV12-4
ASRRQPGSTIY
>13|.|TRBV18
ASSQADSIMSPLH
>13|.|TRBV7-2
ASSLVASAYYEQY
>13|.|TRBV20-1
SAPTSKIYKNEAF
>11|TRBD2|TRBV20-1
SAPRGGGDTQY
>12|TRBD2|TRBV9
ASGGTSGRDTQY
>12|.|TRBV20-1
SALRAGEGYGYT
>13|.|TRBV20-1
SALTGQPYTGELF
>11|TRBD1|TRBV12-3/TRBV12-4
ASSPRTGGGYT
>11|.|TRBV20-1
SAEWNGRYAQY
>14|TRBD1|TRBV20-1
SARLAPQGILDTQY
>12|.|TRBV2
ASMSLRSVWEAF
>14|.|TRBV5-6
ASSTPREGTKDTQY
>12|TRBD1|TRBV12-3/TRBV12-4
ASSLGGTASEQY
>12|.|TRBV20-1
SAGGYAASETQY
>13|TRBD1|TRBV4-2
ASSQDRGQGVGYT
>13|.|TRBV10-2
ASSDFSRGSSQTF
>8|TRBD1|TRBV7-6
AGRGETQY
>16|TRBD1|TRBV12-3/TRBV12-4
ASSLFAGGSSYNSPLH
>12|TRBD2|TRBV20-1
SSPSGSRGDEQF
>11|.|TRBV20-1
SAISPALREQF
>13|TRBD2|TRBV20-1
SAPSGGTSTDTQY
>11|TRBD1|TRBV18
ASSQGQGHGYT
>11|.|TRBV5-1
ASSLVLAYEQY
>13|TRBD1|TRBV25-1
ASSDTGTGGDEQY
>14|.|TRBV6-1
ASSEAGGLGASPLH
>13|TRBD2|TRBV30
AWSVTSGGSYEQY
>10|TRBD2|TRBV7-2
ASSLWREGVY
>12|.|TRBV20-1
SARSLDSRGEQF
>14|TRBD1|TRBV20-1
SASRPGTAVNSPLH
>11|TRBD1|TRBV3-1
ASSLWDREVFH
>13|TRBD2|TRBV10-3
AISALAGMAHEQY
>10|.|TRBV3-1
ASSQEVDWQF
>10|.|TRBV5-6
VSSHRPPEAF
>11|.|TRBV6-2/TRBV6-3
ASSQSFEGEQF
>15|TRBD2|TRBV6-2/TRBV6-3
ASSLRTSGLSQETQY
>14|.|TRBV7-2
ASSLIRGTNTGELF
>10|.|TRBV20-1
SATIQNTEAF
>11|.|TRBV7-2
ASSLGPDATQY
>10|.|TRBV7-9
ASSSTGFGAF
>12|.|TRBV4-1
ASRQLGGTDTQY
>10|.|TRBV18
ASSPTVSEQF
>13|.|TRBV9
ASSVAPGRSYEQY
>13|.|TRBV13
ASVLSLARSVMQY
>11|TRBD1|TRBV29-1
SVEREGARAAF